This note documents a single T cell receptor (beta chain) sequence. This record comes from a study of blood T cells in healthy people across ages. The authors ran a second PCR of roughly 6 to 12 cycles using a sample-barcoded 5' primer and a J-beta primer mix. A tag from a template-switch adaptor with 12 random nucleotides marked each cDNA molecule. Using its own MiXCR run on the 5' RACE reads, TCRdb lists one record per CDR3 protein. Of roughly 1,000,000 distinct CDR3 sequences in the sample, roughly a quarter were seen once. Germline values: CDR1 KGHDR, CDR2 SFDVKD. CDR3 size: 16 residues. V was clipped by 1 base and J by 0 bases; unmatched bases: 4. In addition, the sample was reused for a study of T cells of mothers and their children. As that report states: Over 9.5 million reads per mother and roughly 3 million per child were obtained. No clone of persistent microchimeric T cells was detected.

This chain uses TRBV24-1 with TRBJ2-5; TRBD2 aligns across 7 bases. The sequence was obtained from a girl aged 2-10 years in good health. Sequences were obtained from blood. CDR3 in amino acids: CATSDLSSGNQETQYF. The CDR3 DNA is TGTGCCACCAGTGATTTATCTAGCGGCAACCAAGAGACCCAGTACTTC.